Sequencing of this TCR beta chain was carried out in a study of blood T cells in healthy people across ages. Study-level findings and limits: The study found TCR beta diversity correlated strongly with naive T cell percentage. Relative to aged donors, long-lived donors carried more naive CD4+ cells and displayed higher diversity.

Concerning this clonotype itself: Its antigen is not identified.

For the second PCR, which ran for 7 to 11 cycles, a sample-barcoded 5' primer and a J-beta primer mix were used. TCRdb processed the 5' RACE reads anew with MiXCR; each CDR3 protein has one entry. The table lists around 1.5 million distinct CDR3 sequences, 42% of them singletons. CDR1 SEHNR and CDR2 FQNEAQ come from the germline V gene (reference sequence). V gave up 1 base and J gave up 6 bases, with 9 bases separating them. The CDR3 sequence is 14 residues long. What was sequenced was blood. The chain carries TRBV7-9 and TRBJ1-4; D not resolved. This sequence originates from a woman between 18 and 29 years old in good health. The CDR3 coding sequence is TGTGCCAGCAGCTTAGAAGGTTCTTATGAAAAACTGTTTTTT. This translates into CASSLEGSYEKLFF.